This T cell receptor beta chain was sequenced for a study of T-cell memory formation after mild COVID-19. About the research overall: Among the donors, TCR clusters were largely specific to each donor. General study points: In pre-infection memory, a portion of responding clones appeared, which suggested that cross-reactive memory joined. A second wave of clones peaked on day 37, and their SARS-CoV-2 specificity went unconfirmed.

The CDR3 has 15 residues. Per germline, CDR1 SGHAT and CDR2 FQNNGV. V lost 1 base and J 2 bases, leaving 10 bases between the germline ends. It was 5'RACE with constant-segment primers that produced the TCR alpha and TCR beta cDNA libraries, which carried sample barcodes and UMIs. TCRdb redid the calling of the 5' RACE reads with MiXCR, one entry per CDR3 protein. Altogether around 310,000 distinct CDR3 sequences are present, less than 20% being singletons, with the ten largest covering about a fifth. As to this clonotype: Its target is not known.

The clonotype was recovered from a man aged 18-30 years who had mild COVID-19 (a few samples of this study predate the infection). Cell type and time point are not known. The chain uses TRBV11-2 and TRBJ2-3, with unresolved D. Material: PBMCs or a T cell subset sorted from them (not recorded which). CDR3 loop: CASSLVGSVTDTQYF. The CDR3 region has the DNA TGTGCCAGCAGCTTAGTAGGGTCAGTCACAGATACGCAGTATTTT.